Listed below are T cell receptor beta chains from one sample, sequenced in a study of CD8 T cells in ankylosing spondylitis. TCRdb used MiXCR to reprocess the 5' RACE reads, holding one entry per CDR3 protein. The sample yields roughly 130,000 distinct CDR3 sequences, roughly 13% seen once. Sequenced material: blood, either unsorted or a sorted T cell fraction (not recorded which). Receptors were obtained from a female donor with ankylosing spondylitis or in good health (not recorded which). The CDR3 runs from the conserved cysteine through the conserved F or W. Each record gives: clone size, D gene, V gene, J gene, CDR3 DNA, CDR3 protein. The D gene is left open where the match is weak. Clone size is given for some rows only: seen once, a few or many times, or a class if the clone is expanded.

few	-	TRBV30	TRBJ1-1	TGTGCCTGGATGGACAGAAACACTGAAGCTTTCTTT	CAWMDRNTEAFF
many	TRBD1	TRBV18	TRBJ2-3	TGTGCCAGCTCACCACGGTTACAGGGGGACCCAGATACGCAGTATTTT	CASSPRLQGDPDTQYF
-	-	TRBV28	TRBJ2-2	TGTGCCAGCAGTTCTAGAACCGGGGAGCTGTTTTTT	CASSSRTGELFF
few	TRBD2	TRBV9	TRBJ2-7	TGTGCCAGCAGTCCCCGGGGGGGGAGCTCCTACGAGCAGTACTTC	CASSPRGGSSYEQYF
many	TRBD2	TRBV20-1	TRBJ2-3	TGCAGTGCTAGCGGTCTAGCGGGGCAGTACGCAGATACGCAGTATTTT	CSASGLAGQYADTQYF
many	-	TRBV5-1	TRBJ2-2	TGCGCCAGCAGCGATACAGCAAACACCGGGGAGCTGTTTTTT	CASSDTANTGELFF
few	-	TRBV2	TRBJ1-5	TGTGCCAGCAGTGGAACAGGGTCGGATCAGCCCCAGCATTTT	CASSGTGSDQPQHF
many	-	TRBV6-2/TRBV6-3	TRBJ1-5	TGTGCCAGCAGTTACTCCCAGGGAGAGCGCAATCAGCCCCAGCATTTT	CASSYSQGERNQPQHF
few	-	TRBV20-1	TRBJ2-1	TGCAGTGCTGGCTCGGGGTACAATGAGCAGTTCTTC	CSAGSGYNEQFF
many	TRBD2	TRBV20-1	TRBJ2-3	TGCAGTGCTGCAAGACTAGCGGGGGTGGATACGCAGTATTTT	CSAARLAGVDTQYF
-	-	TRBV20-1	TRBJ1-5	TGCAGTGCTAGTCAGGGCGGGAATCAGCCCCAGCATTTT	CSASQGGNQPQHF
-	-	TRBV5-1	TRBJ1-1	TGCGCCAGCAGCTTGTCGGGGGTCGAGAACACTGAAGCTTTCTTT	CASSLSGVENTEAFF
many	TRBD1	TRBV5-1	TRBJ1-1	TGCGCCAGCAGCTCACAGGGGGCGAAGAACACTGAAGCTTTCTTT	CASSSQGAKNTEAFF
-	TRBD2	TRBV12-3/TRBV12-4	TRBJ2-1	TGTGCCAGCCAGCGGGAGAGTGAGCAGTTCTTC	CASQRESEQFF
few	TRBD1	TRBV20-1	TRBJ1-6	TGCAGTGCTACCATGTACGGACAGGGTGACTATTATAATTCACCCCTCCACTTT	CSATMYGQGDYYNSPLHF
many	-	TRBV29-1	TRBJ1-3	TGCAGCGTTGTGGGAACAGACACCATATATTTT	CSVVGTDTIYF
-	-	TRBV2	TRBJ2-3	TGTGCCAGCAGTAGACCGCCCGGAACGCAGTATTTT	CASSRPPGTQYF
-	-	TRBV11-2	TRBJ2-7	TGTGCCAGCAGCTTAGGACATAACACCTACGAGCAGTACTTC	CASSLGHNTYEQYF
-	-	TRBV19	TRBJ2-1	TGTGCCAGTAGTATAGTAGTGACAGCGAGATACAATGAGCAGTTCTTC	CASSIVVTARYNEQFF
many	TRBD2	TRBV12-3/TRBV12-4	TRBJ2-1	TGTGCCAGCAGCCGTGGACTAGCTCTCAATGAGCAGTTCTTC	CASSRGLALNEQFF
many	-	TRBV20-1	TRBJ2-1	TGCAGTGCTAGTCATACCCGGGGCTACAATGAGCAGTTCTTC	CSASHTRGYNEQFF
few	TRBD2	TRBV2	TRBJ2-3	TGTGCCAGCAGTCCACGACTAGCGGGGGCCCCAGATACGCAGTATTTT	CASSPRLAGAPDTQYF
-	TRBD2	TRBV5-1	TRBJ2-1	TGCGCCAGCAGCTTGGGTGGACTAGCCCACAATGAGCAGTTCTTC	CASSLGGLAHNEQFF
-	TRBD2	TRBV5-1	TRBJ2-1	TGCGCCAGCAGCTTGTCGGGACTAGCTTACAATGAGCAGTTCTTC	CASSLSGLAYNEQFF
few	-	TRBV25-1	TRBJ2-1	TGTGCCAGCAGTGATCACCGGATTACCACCTACAATGAGCAGTTCTTC	CASSDHRITTYNEQFF
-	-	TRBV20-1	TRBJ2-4	TGCAGTGCTAGTGTCCTCCTAGCCAAAAACATTCAGTACTTC	CSASVLLAKNIQYF
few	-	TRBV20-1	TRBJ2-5	TGCAGTGCCCCCTCGGGCGCGGAGCTCCAAGAGACCCAGTACTTC	CSAPSGAELQETQYF
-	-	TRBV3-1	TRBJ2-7	TGTGCCAGCAGCCGATCACCGAGGGTAAGCCTCTACGAGCAGTACTTC	CASSRSPRVSLYEQYF
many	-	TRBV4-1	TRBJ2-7	TGCGCCAGCAGCCCCTATCAGGTGAGGGGGGAGCAGTACTTC	CASSPYQVRGEQYF
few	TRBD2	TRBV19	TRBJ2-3	TGTGCCAGTAGTACGGGACTAGCGGAGGCCTACGGAGGCACAGATACGCAGTATTTT	CASSTGLAEAYGGTDTQYF
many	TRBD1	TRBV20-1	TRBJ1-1	TGCAGTGCTGGGCGGACAGGGACGAACACTGAAGCTTTCTTT	CSAGRTGTNTEAFF
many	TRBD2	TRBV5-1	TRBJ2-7	TGCGCCAGCAGCTTCCTAGCGGGAGTGCAGGACGAGCAGTACTTC	CASSFLAGVQDEQYF
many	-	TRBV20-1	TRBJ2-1	TGCAGTGCTGGTGGACACGTCAATGAGCAGTTCTTC	CSAGGHVNEQFF
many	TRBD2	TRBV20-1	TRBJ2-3	TGCAGTGCGCCGACTAGCGGAAGCACAGATACGCAGTATTTT	CSAPTSGSTDTQYF
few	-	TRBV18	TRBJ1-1	TGTGCCAGCTCACGATCGGACACCGGAATCACTGAAGCTTTCTTT	CASSRSDTGITEAFF
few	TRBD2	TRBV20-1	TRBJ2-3	TGCAGTGCTAGAAGACTCGGACTAGCGGGAGCGGATACGCAGTATTTT	CSARRLGLAGADTQYF
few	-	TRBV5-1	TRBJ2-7	TGCGCCAGCAGCTTGGGTGGAGGGAACGAGCAGTACTTC	CASSLGGGNEQYF
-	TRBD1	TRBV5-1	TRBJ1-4	TGCGCCAGCAGCCTGATGGGACAGGGGGATGAAAAACTGTTTTTT	CASSLMGQGDEKLFF
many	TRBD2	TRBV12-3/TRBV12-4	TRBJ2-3	TGTGCCAGCAGTCCCCAGGGAGGCGGGAGGGTCTTAAGCACAGATACGCAGTATTTT	CASSPQGGGRVLSTDTQYF
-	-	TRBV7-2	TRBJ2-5	TGTGCCAGCAGCTTAGGCGTCCAAGAGACCCAGTACTTC	CASSLGVQETQYF
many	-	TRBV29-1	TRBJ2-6	TGCAGCGTAGGTCGGTATGAGCCCTCTGGGGCCAACGTCCTGACTTTC	CSVGRYEPSGANVLTF
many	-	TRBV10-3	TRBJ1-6	TGTGCCATTCGGGATTCGGGATTATATTCACCCCTCCACTTT	CAIRDSGLYSPLHF
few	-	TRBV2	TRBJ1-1	TGTGCCAGCAGAAGGACGGCGAACACTGAAGCTTTCTTT	CASRRTANTEAFF
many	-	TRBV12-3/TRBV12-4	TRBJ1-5	TGTGCCAGCAGCAAGGAGGGGAGAGGCAATCAGCCCCAGCATTTT	CASSKEGRGNQPQHF
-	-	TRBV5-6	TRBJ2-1	TGTGCCAGCAGCTCGACCGATGGGACGTACTCCTACAATGAGCAGTTCTTC	CASSSTDGTYSYNEQFF
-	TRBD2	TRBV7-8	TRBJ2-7	TGTGCCAGCAGCTTAAATAGCGGGAGGTTTTCCTACGAGCAGTACTTC	CASSLNSGRFSYEQYF
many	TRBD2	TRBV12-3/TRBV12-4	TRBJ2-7	TGTGCCAGCAGTCCCGGGACTAGCGGTTGGGAGGAGCAGTACTTC	CASSPGTSGWEEQYF
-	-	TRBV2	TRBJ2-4	TGTGCCAGCAGTGATTGGGATCCGCTAGCCAAAAACATTCAGTACTTC	CASSDWDPLAKNIQYF
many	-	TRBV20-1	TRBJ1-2	TGCAGTGCTAGTAGGGCCGATCGACAGAATAACTATGGCTACACCTTC	CSASRADRQNNYGYTF
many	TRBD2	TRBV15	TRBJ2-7	TGTGCCACCAGCAGAGTGGCTAGCGGGATTTACGAGCAGTACTTC	CATSRVASGIYEQYF
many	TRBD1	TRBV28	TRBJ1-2	TGTGCCAGCAGTTTAGCCCAGGGGGCCTATGGCTACACCTTC	CASSLAQGAYGYTF